The 27 T cell receptor beta chains listed next were all sequenced from one sample in a study of cytomegalovirus exposure and HLA in healthy donors. The PCR contained 60 Vbeta and 13 Jbeta primers. Sequencing was performed with immunoSEQ multiplex PCR; in TCRdb, only in-frame clones are kept and a portion is missing. The repertoire table contains 30,000 to 35,000 clones. Sequences were obtained from PBMCs. The receptors shown here come from a middle-aged woman in good health and CMV-seropositive.

This sequence joins TRBV30 and TRBJ1-2; D is perhaps TRBD1 (5 bases). The CDR3 spans 14 residues. V was cut by 1 base and J by 6 bases, with 15 bases left in between. Looked up from germline, CDR1 is GTSNPN and CDR2 is SVGIG (reference sequence). The CDR3: CAWSDNSLGDGYTF. The CDR3 nucleotides are TGTGCCTGGAGTGACAACTCCTTAGGGGATGGCTACACCTTC.

V gene TRBV10-3 combines with J gene TRBJ2-3, with D possibly matching TRBD2 (6 bases). CDR3 length equals 15 residues. Trimming cost V 4 bases and J 2 bases, with 13 bases left between them. Per germline, CDR1 ENHRY and CDR2 SYGVKD. The DNA for the CDR3 is TGTGCCATCAGTGGAAAGGAGGGCCCCACAGATACGCAGTATTTT. Its translation: CAISGKEGPTDTQYF.

The rearrangement links TRBV28 to TRBJ2-1, with 12 bases lining up with TRBD2. There are 16 residues in the CDR3. V shed 7 bases and J 7 bases; nucleotides not matched to a gene: 11. Germline V gene sequence: CDR1 MDHEN, CDR2 SYDVKM. CDR3 residues: CASTPSGRARSNEQFF. As DNA, the CDR3 is TGTGCCAGCACGCCTAGCGGGAGGGCCAGGAGTAATGAGCAGTTCTTC.

J is TRBJ2-7 and V is TRBV5-1; 9 positions agree with TRBD2. The CDR3 is 15 residues long. The V gene's germline CDR1 is SGHRS and CDR2 YFSETQ. V dropped 3 bases and J dropped 4; count of bases not matched to a gene: 8. The CDR3: CASSSIGGRDYEQYF. CDR3 DNA sequence: TGCGCCAGCAGCTCGATAGGCGGGAGGGATTACGAGCAGTACTTC.

J is TRBJ2-3 and V is TRBV4-1; TRBD1 might be the D (5 bases). From germline, CDR1 is MGHRA and CDR2 YSYEKL. V lost 0 bases to trimming and J lost 6 bases, with 13 bases between them. The CDR3 loop spans 15 amino acids. CDR3 DNA sequence: TGCGCCAGCAGCCAAGAGGTCAGGGCTACGGATACGCAGTATTTT. Translated, it gives CASSQEVRATDTQYF.

This chain connects TRBV29-1 to TRBJ1-1, with TRBD1 matching 8 bases. The ends lost 0 bases at V and 0 bases at J; junction bases unmatched: 9. The length of the CDR3 is 17 residues. Germline V lookup: CDR1 SQVTM, CDR2 ANQGSEA. The DNA for the CDR3 is TGCAGCGTTGAAGATAGTCCGTGGGACAGGATGAACACTGAAGCTTTCTTT. This sequence encodes CSVEDSPWDRMNTEAFF. The full variable domain, rest sourced from reference TRBV29-1 and TRBJ1-1, is SAVISQKPSRDICQRGTSLTIQCQVDSQVTMMFWYRQQPGQSLTLIATANQGSEATYESGFVIDKFPISRPNLTFSTLTVSNMSPEDSSIYLCSVEDSPWDRMNTEAFFGQGTRLTVV.

The chain employs TRBV6-4 and TRBJ2-7; TRBD2 matches 10 bases. CDR1 and CDR2 from the germline V gene are MRHNA and SNTAGT. The CDR3 totals 16 residues. V gave up 8 bases and J gave up 5 bases; unmatched junction bases: 15. CDR3 residues: CASARTTGTSAHEQYF. The CDR3, as DNA: TGTGCCAGCGCGCGTACGACAGGGACTAGCGCCCACGAGCAGTACTTC.

This chain links TRBV5-1 with TRBJ1-2, with TRBD1 as a possible D gene (5 bases). The CDR3 runs 15 residues. V dropped 1 base and J dropped 4 bases, with 14 bases sitting between them. Germline V gives CDR1 SGHRS, CDR2 YFSETQ. CDR3 DNA: TGCGCCAGCAGCTTGACCGGGGGGGGTGGCTATGGCTACACCTTC. Protein sequence: CASSLTGGGGYGYTF.

The genes are TRBV6-5 and TRBJ2-5, with D tentatively TRBD2 (6 bases). The germline V gene encodes CDR1 MNHEY and CDR2 SVGAGI. The CDR3 has 15 residues. Trimming left V 0 bases short and J 7 bases short, with 15 bases between. The CDR3 region has the DNA TGTGCCAGCAGTTACTCGCTGGGCAGGAGGGCGACCCAGTACTTC. It yields the protein CASSYSLGRRATQYF.

J is TRBJ1-1 and V is TRBV5-4, with TRBD1 matching over 7 bases. Germline V gene data show CDR1 as SGHNT and CDR2 as YYREEE (reference sequence). The CDR3 length is 13 residues. Losses at the gene ends were 4 bases for V and 8 bases for J; bases not matched to a gene: 8. The CDR3 coding sequence is TGTGCCAGCAGCCGTACCGGGACAGACGAAGCTTTCTTT. Translated: CASSRTGTDEAFF.

The rearrangement uses TRBV5-1 and TRBJ2-7, with D perhaps matching TRBD2 (5 bases). Germline loops: CDR1 SGHRS, CDR2 YFSETQ. V was shortened by 0 bases and J by 2 bases, with 9 bases between the two germline ends. CDR3 length: 14 amino acids. The CDR3 loop is CASSLARETYEQYF. CDR3 DNA sequence: TGCGCCAGCAGCTTGGCTAGGGAGACCTACGAGCAGTACTTC. Looking up the rest from reference TRBV5-1 and TRBJ2-7 gives the full variable domain: KAGVTQTPRYLIKTRGQQVTLSCSPISGHRSVSWYQQTPGQGLQFLFEYFSETQRNKGNFPGRFSGRQFSNSRSEMNVSTLELGDSALYLCASSLARETYEQYFGPGTRLTVT.

This rearrangement joins TRBV18 to TRBJ2-2, with 9 bases aligning to TRBD2. Germline assignment: CDR1 KGHSH and CDR2 LQKENI. This CDR3 region has 14 residues. V was clipped by 4 bases and J by 7 bases; unmatched bases: 4. CDR3 sequence reads: CASSQGLAIGELFF. As DNA, the CDR3 is TGTGCCAGCTCACAGGGACTAGCAATCGGGGAGCTGTTTTTT.

The chain has TRBV19 and TRBJ1-2, with a possible D match to TRBD1 (5 bases). The V gene's germline CDR1 is LNHDA and CDR2 SQIVND (reference sequence). V was trimmed by 1 base and J by 5 bases, leaving 11 bases between them. This CDR3 has 14 residues. The CDR3: CASSIVGAAYGYTF. The DNA for the CDR3 is TGTGCCAGTAGTATAGTTGGGGCGGCGTATGGCTACACCTTC. Full variable domain (outside the CDR3, taken from reference TRBV19 and TRBJ1-2): DGGITQSPKYLFRKEGQNVTLSCEQNLNHDAMYWYRQDPGQGLRLIYYSQIVNDFQKGDIAEGYSVSREKKESFPLTVTSAQKNPTAFYLCASSIVGAAYGYTFGSGTRLTVV.

The chain recombines TRBV4-2 with TRBJ1-2; D remains ambiguous. V was trimmed by 0 bases and J by 1 base, leaving 9 bases between them. Germline CDR1 reads LGHNA; CDR2 reads YNFKEQ. The CDR3 totals 15 residues. CDR3 nucleotide sequence: TGTGCCAGCAGCCAAGAATGGGCAGATAACTATGGCTACACCTTC. Translating gives CASSQEWADNYGYTF.

The chain employs TRBV5-1 and TRBJ2-1, with 8 bases matching TRBD1. J was trimmed by 5 bases and V by 2 bases; bases with no gene match: 6. The CDR3 loop spans 15 amino acids. In germline, CDR1 is SGHRS, CDR2 YFSETQ. CDR3 loop: CASSFSTGANNEQFF. The CDR3 DNA sequence: TGCGCCAGCAGCTTCTCGACAGGGGCGAACAATGAGCAGTTCTTC.

The CDR3 nucleotides read TGTGCCAGCAGTGAAGTTTTTGGCCCCATAATGCTAGCTTTCTTT. It specifies CASSEVFGPIMLAFF. V is TRBV6-1 and J is TRBJ1-1; D ambiguous. Germline CDR1 is MNHNS and CDR2 is SASEGT. The CDR3 is 15 amino acids. Trimming stripped 1 base from V and 10 bases from J, with 19 bases between.

The chain uses TRBV9 and TRBJ2-5; 12 nucleotides agree with TRBD2. The length of the CDR3 is 16 residues. Trimming cost V 0 bases and J 5 bases; bases outside gene matches: 5. Germline loops: CDR1 SGDLS, CDR2 YYNGEE. The CDR3 sequence: CASSVGLAGVQETQYF. DNA of the CDR3: TGTGCCAGCAGCGTAGGACTAGCGGGAGTACAGGAGACCCAGTACTTC.

The chain joins TRBV6-5 to TRBJ2-1; the match to TRBD2 covers 11 bases. V trimming: 2 bases; J trimming: 7 bases; junction bases outside the gene matches: 7. This CDR3 spans 16 amino acids. Germline lookup yields CDR1 MNHEY and CDR2 SVGAGI. CDR3 in amino acids: CASSYPTSGKLNEQFF. DNA for the CDR3: TGTGCCAGCAGTTACCCGACTAGCGGGAAACTTAATGAGCAGTTCTTC.

CDR3 sequence reads: CASSLAGGEILLGEQYF. CDR3 nucleotide sequence: TGCGCCAGCAGCTTGGCGGGGGGGGAGATCCTCCTCGGAGAGCAGTACTTC. The chain uses TRBV5-1 and TRBJ2-7; 8 bases match TRBD2. This CDR3 spans 17 amino acids. The germline V gene has CDR1 SGHRS and CDR2 YFSETQ. Trimming took 0 bases from V and 7 from J; bases not matched to a gene: 15.

The rearrangement links TRBV4-2 to TRBJ2-2, with 13 positions matching TRBD2. The V segment lost 4 bases and the J segment 5 bases; nucleotides outside the gene matches: 4. The CDR3 extends over 16 amino acids. Germline loops: CDR1 LGHNA, CDR2 YNFKEQ. The CDR3 region has the DNA TGTGCCAGCAGCCTGGTACTAGCGGGAGGGACCGGGGAGCTGTTTTTT. Translating gives CASSLVLAGGTGELFF.

This rearrangement joins TRBV2 to TRBJ1-5; no clear D gene. Germline-derived CDR1 and CDR2 are SNHLY and FYNNEI. This CDR3 spans 15 amino acids. Trimming pared 5 bases from V and 7 bases from J, leaving 18 bases between. The CDR3 loop reads CASSPEFAIDQPQHF. CDR3 DNA: TGTGCCAGCAGTCCGGAGTTCGCAATAGACCAGCCCCAGCATTTT.

The gene calls are TRBV6-5 and TRBJ2-7; D gene unclear. The germline V and J ends were trimmed by 2 bases and 6 bases, with 5 bases remaining between them. Looked up from germline, CDR1 is MNHEY and CDR2 is SVGAGI. The CDR3 consists of 11 residues. CDR3: CASSYASEQYF. The DNA for the CDR3 is TGTGCCAGCAGTTACGCGAGCGAGCAGTACTTC.

This sequence joins TRBV7-8 and TRBJ2-7, with 11 bases lining up with TRBD2. CDR1 is SGHVS, CDR2 FQNEAQ, per germline. This CDR3 is 15 amino acids long. The V segment lost 5 bases and the J segment 3 bases; nucleotides outside the gene matches: 6. The CDR3 protein is CASSIGTSGSYEQYF. CDR3 DNA: TGTGCCAGCAGCATCGGGACTAGCGGAAGCTACGAGCAGTACTTC.

The chain has TRBV28 and TRBJ2-1; possibly TRBD2 for D (6 bases). The germline V gene encodes CDR1 MDHEN and CDR2 SYDVKM. V lost 6 bases to trimming and J lost 7 bases, with 19 bases between them. This CDR3 region has 15 residues. CDR3 in amino acids: CASRAVGGGVNEQFF. DNA for the CDR3: TGTGCCAGCAGAGCGGTCGGAGGAGGGGTTAATGAGCAGTTCTTC.

This chain connects TRBV29-1 to TRBJ2-3, with TRBD2 identical over 15 bases. Germline CDR1 and CDR2: SQVTM and ANQGSEA. Trimming removed 2 bases from V and 5 bases from J; junction bases left unmatched: 11. The CDR3 has 18 amino acids. The CDR3 here is CSVEWAGLAGGFVDTQYF. The CDR3 DNA is TGCAGCGTTGAATGGGCCGGACTAGCGGGAGGGTTTGTAGATACGCAGTATTTT.

The chain links TRBV6-6 to TRBJ2-7; the match to TRBD1 covers 8 bases. Per germline, CDR1 MNHNY and CDR2 SVGAGI (reference sequence). J lost 6 bases, V lost 2 bases, and 6 bases had no gene match. The CDR3 extends over 14 amino acids. CDR3 coding DNA: TGTGCCAGCAGTTACGGGCAGGGGGCCGCCGAGCAGTACTTC. It codes for CASSYGQGAAEQYF.

V and J are TRBV28 and TRBJ2-3; TRBD1 agrees at 10 bases. The J segment lost 1 base and the V segment lost 7 bases, leaving 8 bases of the junction unmatched. Per germline, CDR1 MDHEN and CDR2 SYDVKM. This CDR3 comprises 16 residues. The DNA of the CDR3 is TGTGCCAGCACCCCTTCCGGGACAGGGGGCACAGATACGCAGTATTTT. This encodes CASTPSGTGGTDTQYF.